Listed here are 10 T cell receptor beta chains from one sample, sequenced in a study of blood T cell repertoires in COVID-19. Produced via immunoSEQ multiplex PCR; TCRdb's table is partial and in-frame only. The sample has roughly 120,000 clones; around 85% are singletons. The sequenced material came from peripheral blood. The receptor set was obtained from a woman of 80 years or more with COVID-19, enrolled during active disease.

The chain employs TRBV4-1 and TRBJ2-1; D possibly corresponds to TRBD2 (6 bases). The V end was cut by 2 bases, the J end by 7 bases, with 15 bases between. The CDR3 totals 15 residues. The germline CDR1 and CDR2 sequences are MGHRA and YSYEKL. The CDR3, as DNA: TGCGCCAGCAGCCAAATACCGGGACTCCTTAATGAGCAGTTCTTC. Residues: CASSQIPGLLNEQFF.

Only one count was recorded for this clone. The gene calls are TRBV29-1 and TRBJ2-1; 10 bases line up with TRBD2. V shed 6 bases and J 0 bases; nucleotides not matched to a gene: 8. The germline V gene encodes CDR1 SQVTM and CDR2 ANQGSEA. CDR3 length equals 16 residues. The CDR3 DNA follows: TGCAGCGTCGGACTAGCGGATGCGAGCTCCTACAATGAGCAGTTCTTC. This gives the protein CSVGLADASSYNEQFF.

DNA for the CDR3: TGTGCCAGCAGTGTCGGCTACGAGCAGTACTTC. Translating it yields CASSVGYEQYF. The chain uses TRBV25-1 and TRBJ2-7; D remains ambiguous. Trimming took off 4 bases at V and 3 bases at J, with 4 bases between the two ends. Looked up from germline, CDR1 is MGHDK and CDR2 is SYGVNS. The CDR3 length is 11 residues.

The V gene is TRBV10-3, the J gene TRBJ1-1, with D tentatively TRBD1 (5 bases). V lost 6 bases and J 0 bases, leaving 8 bases between the germline ends. Germline V CDR1 and CDR2: ENHRY, SYGVKD. The CDR3 is 13 residues long. The DNA of the CDR3 is TGTGCCATCAGACAGGCGATGAACACTGAAGCTTTCTTT. Amino acids: CAIRQAMNTEAFF.

This chain links TRBV10-1 with TRBJ2-1, with TRBD2 as a possible D gene (6 bases). The V gene's germline CDR1 is WNHNN and CDR2 SYGVQD (reference sequence). The CDR3 loop spans 21 amino acids. The germline V and J ends were trimmed by 0 bases and 4 bases, with 28 bases remaining between them. CDR3 residues: CASSESSNREKETRRYNEQFF. The CDR3 DNA sequence: TGCGCCAGCAGTGAGTCGTCCAACCGAGAGAAAGAGACTAGACGGTACAATGAGCAGTTCTTC.

The gene calls are TRBV6-1 and TRBJ1-6, with a possible D match to TRBD1 (5 bases). This CDR3 contains 15 residues. Germline-derived CDR1 and CDR2 are MNHNS and SASEGT. Trimming took 0 bases from V and 10 from J, leaving 13 bases between them. CDR3 amino acids: CASSEAGGRESPLHF. As DNA, the CDR3 is TGTGCCAGCAGTGAAGCGGGGGGTAGGGAGTCACCCCTCCACTTT.

This sequence joins TRBV5-4 and TRBJ2-1, with D tentatively TRBD1 (5 bases). The length of the CDR3 is 13 residues. Trimming removed 2 bases from V and 2 bases from J, with 5 bases in between. Germline loops: CDR1 SGHNT, CDR2 YYREEE (reference sequence). The chain's CDR3 is CASSFRAYNEQFF. The CDR3 region has the DNA TGTGCCAGCAGCTTCAGGGCCTACAATGAGCAGTTCTTC.

The chain has TRBV7-3 and TRBJ2-1; TRBD2 matches 15 bases. The trim removed 3 bases at V and 8 bases at J, leaving 5 bases unmatched. Germline V gives CDR1 SGHTA, CDR2 FQGTGA. The CDR3 is 16 residues long. CDR3 amino acids: CASSFRTSGREYEQFF. The CDR3 DNA is TGTGCCAGCAGCTTCCGGACTAGCGGGAGGGAATATGAGCAGTTCTTC. Supplemented by reference TRBV7-3 and TRBJ2-1, the full variable domain reads GAGVSQTPSNKVTEKGKYVELRCDPISGHTALYWYRQSLGQGPEFLIYFQGTGAADDSGLPNDRFFAVRPEGSVSTLKIQRTERGDSAVYLCASSFRTSGREYEQFFGPGTRLTVL.

The V gene is TRBV5-6, the J gene TRBJ2-3, with 10 nucleotides matching TRBD2. Germline lookup yields CDR1 SGHDT and CDR2 YYEEEE. This CDR3 is 15 amino acids long. Trimming at V came to 4 bases and at J to 1 base, leaving 3 bases not matched to a gene. The CDR3, as DNA: TGTGCCAGCAGCAACGGACTAGCGGGCACAGATACGCAGTATTTT. It encodes CASSNGLAGTDTQYF.

The chain carries TRBV28 and TRBJ1-2, with D possibly TRBD1 on 6 matching bases. CDR3 length: 14 amino acids. The V gene's germline CDR1 is MDHEN and CDR2 SYDVKM. V gave up 6 bases and J gave up 4 bases, with 15 bases separating them. CDR3 bases: TGTGCCAGCAGCCCACTAACAGGGTCCTATGGCTACACCTTC. Its translation is CASSPLTGSYGYTF.